A selection of T cell receptor beta chains follows, all from one sample in a study of persistence of HIV-infected CD4 T cells. TCRdb's copy holds only in-frame clones and misses some; the assay was immunoSEQ multiplex PCR. The sample comprises 20,000 to 25,000 clones, roughly 70% of which are singletons, and about 1.8% rests with the top ten. No antigen has been assigned to these receptors. Material: CD4+ T cells sorted from PBMCs after roughly 19-hour stimulation, obtained from a patient who received antiretroviral therapy. These receptors came from an adult man with HIV who was CMV-seropositive. Both conserved end residues are part of each CDR3. The D gene is left open where the match is weak.

TRBV19	TRBJ2-7	TRBD1	CASSWDRGRNEQYF	TGTGCCAGTAGTTGGGACAGGGGTAGGAACGAGCAGTACTTC
TRBV5-1	TRBJ2-7	-	CASSLQGGGLYEQYF	TGCGCCAGCAGCTTGCAAGGTGGGGGGCTGTACGAGCAGTACTTC
TRBV15	TRBJ2-6	-	CATSRVGAGANVLTF	TGTGCCACCAGCAGAGTGGGGGCCGGGGCCAACGTCCTGACTTTC
TRBV7-6	TRBJ2-1	-	CASSLFGGQNRDNEQFF	TGTGCCAGCAGCTTATTTGGGGGCCAAAATAGAGACAATGAGCAGTTCTTC
TRBV6-5	TRBJ1-2	-	CASTSRGRPYGYTF	TGTGCCAGCACCTCCCGCGGGCGACCCTATGGCTACACCTTC
TRBV12-5	TRBJ2-3	-	CASGLYSGADTQYF	TGTGCTAGTGGTTTGTATTCGGGGGCAGATACGCAGTATTTT
TRBV5-1	TRBJ2-2	-	CASSLVVQANTGELFF	TGCGCCAGCAGCTTGGTTGTCCAGGCGAACACCGGGGAGCTGTTTTTT
TRBV5-1	TRBJ2-1	-	CASSLGGRLNEQFF	TGCGCCAGCAGCTTGGGCGGCAGGCTCAATGAGCAGTTCTTC
TRBV5-1	TRBJ1-4	-	CASSSAGDNEKLFF	TGCGCCAGCAGTTCGGCCGGGGATAATGAAAAACTGTTTTTT
TRBV7-9	TRBJ2-7	-	CASSQTGYEQYF	TGTGCCAGCAGCCAGACAGGTTACGAGCAGTACTTC
TRBV6-6	TRBJ2-7	-	CASIGAGYNYEQYF	TGTGCCAGCATTGGAGCAGGTTACAACTACGAGCAGTACTTC
TRBV6-5	TRBJ1-2	-	CASSYSSSYWGYGYTF	TGTGCCAGCAGTTACTCGAGTTCCTACTGGGGCTATGGCTACACCTTC
TRBV7-8	TRBJ2-1	-	CASSLSGNEQFF	TGTGCCAGCAGCTTATCGGGGAATGAGCAGTTCTTC
TRBV5-1	TRBJ2-7	-	CASSLEGSYEQYF	TGCGCCAGCAGCTTAGAGGGCTCCTACGAGCAGTACTTC
TRBV7-7	TRBJ2-2	-	CASTSGGSNTGELFF	TGTGCCAGCACTAGTGGGGGGTCGAACACCGGGGAGCTGTTTTTT
TRBV7-9	TRBJ1-6	-	CASSLVAGLGSPLHF	TGTGCCAGCAGCTTAGTAGCTGGTCTGGGATCACCCCTCCACTTT
TRBV23-1	TRBJ1-4	-	CASSRPLGRGFGTNEKLFF	TGCGCCAGCAGTCGCCCCTTAGGACGGGGGTTTGGAACTAATGAAAAACTGTTTTTT
TRBV28	TRBJ2-7	-	CASRVPLPRGAQYF	TGTGCCAGCAGGGTGCCTTTGCCGCGGGGCGCGCAGTACTTC
TRBV7-3	TRBJ2-3	TRBD1	CASKETGGAADTQYF	TGTGCCAGCAAAGAAACAGGGGGCGCAGCAGATACGCAGTATTTT
TRBV28	TRBJ2-2	-	CASSLGATGELFF	TGTGCCAGCAGTTTAGGGGCGACCGGGGAGCTGTTTTTT
TRBV7-9	TRBJ1-1	-	CASSPSGGANTEAFF	TGTGCCAGCAGCCCAAGTGGGGGCGCGAACACTGAAGCTTTCTTT
TRBV7-9	TRBJ2-2	-	CASSRENTGELFF	TGTGCCTCCTCACGAGAGAACACCGGGGAGCTGTTTTTT
TRBV6-2/TRBV6-3	TRBJ1-6	-	CASSLRGSPLHF	TGTGCCAGCAGCCTCAGAGGGTCACCCCTCCACTTT
TRBV6-1	TRBJ1-3	-	CASSELGGPGNTIYF	TGTGCCAGCAGTGAATTAGGGGGACCTGGAAACACCATATATTTT
TRBV2	TRBJ1-2	TRBD1	CASMGGGGRDGYTF	TGTGCCAGCATGGGGGGAGGGGGCCGGGATGGCTACACCTTC
TRBV11-2	TRBJ2-7	-	CASSLERTSYEQYF	TGTGCCAGCAGCTTAGAGAGGACAAGCTACGAGCAGTACTTC
TRBV28	TRBJ2-3	TRBD2	CASSPRRGVGTDTQYF	TGTGCCAGCAGCCCCAGGCGGGGGGTTGGGACAGATACGCAGTATTTT